Presented here are 23 T cell receptor beta chains from one specimen sequenced in a study of lymphopenia after photon versus proton radiotherapy. Data came from immunoSEQ multiplex PCR; TCRdb stores just in-frame clones and leaves some out. The sample shows 25,000 to 35,000 clones, about 86% of them seen only once. Sequenced material: peripheral blood, taken from a patient treated with proton-based radiotherapy. These receptor sequences come from a woman aged 60-75 years with cholangiocarcinoma. Some clones in this sample may be carry-over from other donors' samples.

This clone has at least ten counts. The chain has TRBV27 and TRBJ1-2, with D maybe TRBD1 (6 bases). CDR1 is MNHEY and CDR2 is SMNVEV in the germline V gene (reference sequence). The V and J ends lost 4 bases and 0 bases respectively, with 9 bases between them. This CDR3 is 14 amino acids long. The CDR3 sequence: CASSSQGTNYGYTF. The CDR3 nucleotides are TGTGCCAGCAGTTCACAGGGAACTAACTATGGCTACACCTTC.

This clone was picked up a small number of times. The genes are TRBV5-1 and TRBJ1-1; no clear D gene. The V gene lost 2 bases and the J gene lost 3 bases, with 11 bases spanning the gap. CDR1 SGHRS and CDR2 YFSETQ come from the germline V gene. The CDR3 runs 14 residues. CDR3: CASSLNPRDTEAFF. The CDR3 DNA reads as TGCGCCAGCAGCTTAAATCCACGGGACACTGAAGCTTTCTTT.

V and J are TRBV27 and TRBJ2-7, with 13 bases that match TRBD2. The V gene's germline CDR1 is MNHEY and CDR2 SMNVEV (reference sequence). V shed 10 bases, J shed 2 bases, and the junction held 5 bases outside the gene matches. This CDR3 is built from 14 residues. In nucleotides, the CDR3 is TGTGCCACCCAGGGACTAGCGGGAACCTACGAGCAGTACTTC. It specifies CATQGLAGTYEQYF.

The chain carries TRBV15 and TRBJ2-4, with 7 bases fitting TRBD2. In germline, CDR1 is LNHNV, CDR2 YYDKDF (reference sequence). There are 16 residues in the CDR3. The ends lost 0 bases at V and 2 bases at J; junction bases unmatched: 4. The CDR3 loop reads CATSRDPSGTKNIQYF. Written as DNA, the CDR3 is TGTGCCACCAGCAGAGACCCCAGCGGGACCAAAAACATTCAGTACTTC.

The chain links TRBV5-1 to TRBJ2-2; a weak D match, TRBD1 (5 bases). V was trimmed by 2 bases and J by 2 bases, leaving 10 bases between them. The germline V gene has CDR1 SGHRS and CDR2 YFSETQ. The CDR3 loop spans 15 amino acids. The CDR3 region has the DNA TGCGCCAGCAGCTTCGCGACAGTTAACACCGGGGAGCTGTTTTTT. This gives the protein CASSFATVNTGELFF.

J is TRBJ2-5 and V is TRBV11-2; the match to TRBD2 covers 9 bases. Germline lookup yields CDR1 SGHAT and CDR2 FQNNGV. This CDR3 comprises 17 residues. The ends lost 1 base at V and 2 bases at J; junction bases unmatched: 8. CDR3 coding DNA: TGTGCCAGCAGCTTAGTCCCCGGGCTAGCGGGGCAAGAGACCCAGTACTTC. The encoded protein is CASSLVPGLAGQETQYF.

The chain uses TRBV27 and TRBJ1-1; D call uncertain. CDR3 size: 11 residues. Trimming took off 3 bases at V and 5 bases at J, with 4 bases between the two ends. CDR1 is MNHEY and CDR2 is SMNVEV in the germline V gene (reference sequence). The CDR3 sequence: CASSLGTEAFF. The CDR3 nucleotides are TGTGCCAGCAGTTTGGGGACTGAAGCTTTCTTT.

The genes are TRBV9 and TRBJ2-7; 7 bases line up with TRBD1. CDR3 length: 14 amino acids. V shed 3 bases and J 1 base; nucleotides not matched to a gene: 4. Germline CDR1 and CDR2: SGDLS and YYNGEE. The CDR3 DNA reads as TGTGCCAGCAGCGCCGGGACAGATTCCTACGAGCAGTACTTC. Protein sequence: CASSAGTDSYEQYF.

This sequence joins TRBV7-9 and TRBJ2-2; 7 nucleotides agree with TRBD1. Trimming removed 5 bases from V and 5 bases from J; junction bases left unmatched: 11. Germline V lookup: CDR1 SEHNR, CDR2 FQNEAQ (reference sequence). The CDR3 loop spans 16 amino acids. CDR3 sequence (DNA): TGTGCCAGCAGCATATGGGACAGCAGCACAACCGGGGAGCTGTTTTTT. Amino acids: CASSIWDSSTTGELFF.

Here the CDR3 reads CASSFVNTEAFF. The CDR3 DNA sequence: TGTGCCAGCAGCTTCGTGAACACTGAAGCTTTCTTT. V and J are TRBV11-2 and TRBJ1-1; no clear D gene. The CDR3 is made up of 12 amino acids. Trimming took 3 bases from V and 0 from J, leaving 2 bases between them. Germline CDR1 reads SGHAT; CDR2 reads FQNNGV.

The chain employs TRBV4-1 and TRBJ2-7, with D possibly TRBD2 on 5 matching bases. Germline CDR1 reads MGHRA; CDR2 reads YSYEKL. V gave up 3 bases and J gave up 5 bases, with 14 bases separating them. The CDR3 runs 14 residues. CDR3 amino acids: CASSQVGTRNEQYF. The CDR3 region has the DNA TGCGCCAGCAGCCAGGTGGGAACTAGGAACGAGCAGTACTTC.

V is TRBV7-2 and J is TRBJ1-1; D gene uncertain. V was clipped by 5 bases and J by 1 base, with 11 bases between them. This CDR3 has 14 amino acids. Per germline, CDR1 SGHTA and CDR2 FQGNSA. CDR3 sequence: CASSLSVANTEAFF. The CDR3 coding sequence is TGTGCCAGCAGCCTCTCGGTTGCGAACACTGAAGCTTTCTTT.

The rearrangement joins TRBV4-1 to TRBJ2-7; 11 bases are shared with TRBD1. With V trimmed by 4 bases and J by 2 bases, 10 bases remained unmatched. This CDR3 has 17 residues. Germline V CDR1 and CDR2: MGHRA, YSYEKL. Written as DNA, the CDR3 is TGCGCCAGCAGCCCGCCGCCCGGGACAGGGGGGACCTACGAGCAGTACTTC. Translating gives CASSPPPGTGGTYEQYF.

The chain couples TRBV19 to TRBJ2-5; 13 positions match TRBD2. V gave up 5 bases and J gave up 5 bases; unmatched junction bases: 5. The V gene's germline CDR1 is LNHDA and CDR2 SQIVND (reference sequence). This CDR3 is built from 15 residues. CDR3 DNA sequence: TGTGCCAGTAGTCCCAGACTAGCGGGAGGTGAGACCCAGTACTTC. This encodes CASSPRLAGGETQYF.

This clone was found once. This chain joins TRBV5-1 and TRBJ2-1; TRBD2 matches at 10 bases. The CDR3 covers 14 residues. Unmatched junction bases numbered 4, after V lost 5 bases and J lost 5 bases. Germline V CDR1 and CDR2: SGHRS, YFSETQ. CDR3 loop: CASSIAGGHNEQFF. The CDR3 DNA reads as TGCGCCAGCAGTATAGCGGGAGGTCACAATGAGCAGTTCTTC.

The V call is TRBV18, the J call TRBJ1-4, with D unclear. Trimming took 0 bases from V and 11 from J, leaving 13 bases between them. The CDR3 covers 14 residues. Germline CDR1 KGHSH, CDR2 LQKENI. The CDR3 nucleotides read TGTGCCAGCTCACCACCGGCGATCTCGGGGAAACTGTTTTTT. Translating gives CASSPPAISGKLFF.

In this sample, this clone turned up once. The chain carries TRBV5-5 and TRBJ2-7; no reliable D call. V lost 0 bases and J 3 bases, leaving 7 bases between the germline ends. The CDR3 is 13 residues long. The germline gives CDR1 SGHKS, CDR2 YYEKEE (reference sequence). CDR3: CASSLGRNYEQYF. DNA of the CDR3: TGTGCCAGCAGCTTGGGCCGGAACTACGAGCAGTACTTC.

The chain uses TRBV19 and TRBJ2-2; D is possibly TRBD1 or TRBD2 (5 bases each). Germline CDR1 reads LNHDA; CDR2 reads SQIVND (reference sequence). CDR3 length equals 15 residues. CDR3 loop: CAPSGTISFTGELFF. Here the CDR3 DNA reads TGTGCTCCCAGTGGGACCATTTCGTTCACCGGGGAGCTGTTTTTT.

The V gene is TRBV7-9, the J gene TRBJ2-5, with 10 bases lining up with TRBD2. The V segment lost 1 base and the J segment 5 bases; nucleotides outside the gene matches: 4. The CDR3 is made up of 15 amino acids. Germline lookup yields CDR1 SEHNR and CDR2 FQNEAQ (reference sequence). The CDR3, as DNA: TGTGCCAGCAGCTTAGACCCGGGACTAGCGGAGACCCAGTACTTC. It encodes CASSLDPGLAETQYF.

J is TRBJ2-1 and V is TRBV6-5; D could derive from TRBD1 or TRBD2 (5 bases each). The CDR3 has 15 amino acids. The germline CDR1 and CDR2 sequences are MNHEY and SVGAGI. V was clipped by 0 bases and J by 4 bases, with 10 bases between them. The CDR3 loop reads CASSYSGPPYNEQFF. The CDR3 DNA sequence: TGTGCCAGCAGTTACTCGGGACCACCGTACAATGAGCAGTTCTTC.

The chain uses TRBV18 and TRBJ1-1; weak D call: TRBD1 (6 bases). Between the trimmed V and J ends, which lost 2 bases and 4 bases, there was a span of 14 bases. The CDR3 sequence is 15 residues long. Germline V gives CDR1 KGHSH, CDR2 LQKENI. Here the CDR3 DNA reads TGTGCCAGCTCACCATTGGGGGCCGTGGGCACTGAAGCTTTCTTT. This translates into CASSPLGAVGTEAFF.

This chain links TRBV19 with TRBJ2-5; 7 bases are a match to TRBD1. From germline, CDR1 is LNHDA and CDR2 SQIVND (reference sequence). J lost 2 bases, V lost 6 bases, and 6 bases had no gene match. This CDR3 contains 14 residues. The CDR3 protein is CASRDRDRQETQYF. In DNA form, the CDR3 reads TGTGCCAGTAGGGACCGGGACAGACAAGAGACCCAGTACTTC.

The chain joins TRBV7-9 to TRBJ2-1, with 7 bases lining up with TRBD2. The V gene end was trimmed by 2 bases and the J gene end by 2 bases; junction bases not matched to a gene: 3. Per germline, CDR1 SEHNR and CDR2 FQNEAQ (reference sequence). This CDR3 comprises 15 residues. Here the CDR3 reads CASSLLAGAYNEQFF. CDR3 in DNA: TGTGCCAGCAGCTTATTGGCGGGAGCCTACAATGAGCAGTTCTTC. Using reference TRBV7-9 and TRBJ2-1 for the parts outside the CDR3, the full variable domain is DTGVSQNPRHKITKRGQNVTFRCDPISEHNRLYWYRQTLGQGPEFLTYFQNEAQLEKSRLLSDRFSAERPKGSFSTLEIQRTEQGDSAMYLCASSLLAGAYNEQFFGPGTRLTVL.